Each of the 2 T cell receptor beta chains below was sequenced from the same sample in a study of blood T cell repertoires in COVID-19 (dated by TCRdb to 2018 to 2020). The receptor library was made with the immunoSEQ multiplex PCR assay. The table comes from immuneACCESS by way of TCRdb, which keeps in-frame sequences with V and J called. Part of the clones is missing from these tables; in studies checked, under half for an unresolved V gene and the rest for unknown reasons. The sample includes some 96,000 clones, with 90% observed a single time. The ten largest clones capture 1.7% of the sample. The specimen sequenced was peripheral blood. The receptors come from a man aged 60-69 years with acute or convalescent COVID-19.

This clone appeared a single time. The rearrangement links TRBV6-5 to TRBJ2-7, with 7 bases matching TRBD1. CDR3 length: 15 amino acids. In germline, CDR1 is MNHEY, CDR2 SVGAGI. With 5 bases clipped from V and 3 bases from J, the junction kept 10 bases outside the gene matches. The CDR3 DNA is TGTGCCAGCAGTAGGGGGCGGGCAGGCCTCTACGAGCAGTACTTC. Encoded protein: CASSRGRAGLYEQYF.

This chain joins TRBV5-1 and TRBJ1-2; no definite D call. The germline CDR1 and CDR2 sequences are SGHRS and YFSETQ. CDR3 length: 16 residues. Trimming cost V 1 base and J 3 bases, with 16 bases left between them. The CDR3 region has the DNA TGCGCCAGCAGCTTGCTCTCCCTAGCCTCTGACTATGGCTACACCTTC. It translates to CASSLLSLASDYGYTF.